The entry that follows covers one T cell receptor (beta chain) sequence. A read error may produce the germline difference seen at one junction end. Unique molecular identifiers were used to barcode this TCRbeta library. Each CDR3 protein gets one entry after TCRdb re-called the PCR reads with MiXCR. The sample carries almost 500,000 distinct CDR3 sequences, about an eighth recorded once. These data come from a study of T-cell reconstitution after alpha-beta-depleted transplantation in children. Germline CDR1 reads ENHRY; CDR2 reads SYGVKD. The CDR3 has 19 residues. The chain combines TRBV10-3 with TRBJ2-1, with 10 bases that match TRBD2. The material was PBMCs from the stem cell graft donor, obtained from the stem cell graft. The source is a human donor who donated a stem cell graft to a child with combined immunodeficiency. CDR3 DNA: TGTACCATCAGTTTCAGAAGAGGCTTAGCGGGAGGAGATAACAATGAGCAGTTCTTC. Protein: CTISFRRGLAGGDNNEQFF.